This T cell receptor beta chain was sequenced in a study of blood T cell repertoires in COVID-19. The wider study: PBMCs, B-cell-depleted T cells, or T cells were the source of the cDNA or gDNA that made up the material.

The CDR3 runs 15 residues. Per the germline V gene, CDR1 is SEHNR and CDR2 is FQNEAQ (reference sequence). V was clipped by 7 bases and J by 4 bases; unmatched bases: 13. Here immunoSEQ multiplex PCR was the method, and the copy in TCRdb shows in-frame clones only, minus some. The data show about 330,000 clones, roughly nine tenths seen once. This sequence joins TRBV7-9 and TRBJ2-7, with 7 bases identical to TRBD2. This TCR derives from a man between 18 and 35 years old who had recovered from COVID-19. Sequenced: peripheral blood. This CDR3 is CASTRAAAGRYEQYF. The CDR3 nucleotides read TGTGCCAGCACTCGCGCGGCAGCCGGGAGGTACGAGCAGTACTTC.